One sample yielded the 9 T cell receptor beta chains listed below, sequenced in a study of shared clonotypes between healthy human individuals. Profiling relied on immunoSEQ multiplex PCR, and the TCRdb table lists in-frame clones only, not all of them. The data contain some 1 million clones, approximately 76% of them singletons. The specimen was memory CD4+ T cells sorted from blood. Regarding subset: CD45RA-negative fraction. The source of these receptors is a man between 18 and 35 years old in good health.

This sequence joins TRBV4-1 and TRBJ1-2, with D possibly matching TRBD1 (6 bases). The CDR3 consists of 13 residues. V shed 4 bases and J shed 8 bases, with 14 bases lying between them. From germline, CDR1 is MGHRA and CDR2 YSYEKL. DNA for the CDR3: TGCGCCAGCAGCCGAGGGGGGGCTTACGGCTACACCTTC. The encoded protein is CASSRGGAYGYTF.

The chain carries TRBV5-1 and TRBJ2-7, with TRBD2 identical over 8 bases. Losses at the gene ends were 4 bases for V and 7 bases for J; bases not matched to a gene: 4. This CDR3 is 12 amino acids long. Germline V gene lookup returns CDR1 SGHRS and CDR2 YFSETQ. The CDR3 bases are TGCGCCAGCAGCACGGGAGGGCCAGAGCAGTACTTC. It translates to CASSTGGPEQYF.

The chain couples TRBV6-6 to TRBJ1-3; D is ambiguous. This CDR3 is built from 12 residues. The V and J ends lost 4 bases and 4 bases respectively, with 5 bases between them. Germline V gene sequence: CDR1 MNHNY, CDR2 SVGAGI (reference sequence). CDR3 in amino acids: CASSFQGNTIYF. CDR3 DNA sequence: TGTGCCAGCAGTTTCCAGGGAAACACCATATATTTT.

The chain uses TRBV28 and TRBJ2-5; D gene ambiguous. Trimming cost V 3 bases and J 5 bases, with 10 bases left between them. Germline CDR1 is MDHEN and CDR2 is SYDVKM. The CDR3 totals 13 residues. The CDR3 region is CASSLANSETQYF. As DNA, the CDR3 is TGTGCCAGCAGTTTGGCGAATTCGGAGACCCAGTACTTC.

With regard to this clone: Given a much more abundant clone one base away, this may be a read error. Distinct nucleotide sequences in the sample also encode this CDR3. The CDR3 bases are TGTGCCAGCAGTCGGACAGGGGATGGAAACACCATATATTTT. It yields the protein CASSRTGDGNTIYF. V and J are TRBV27 and TRBJ1-3; 9 bases match TRBD1. The CDR3 extends over 14 amino acids. Germline-derived CDR1 and CDR2 are MNHEY and SMNVEV (reference sequence). The V gene end was trimmed by 5 bases and the J gene end by 3 bases; junction bases not matched to a gene: 2.

This chain connects TRBV11-3 to TRBJ2-2; D call uncertain. CDR1 is SGHNT and CDR2 is YENEEA in the germline V gene. V was pared by 1 base and J by 7 bases, with 7 bases between. This CDR3 is built from 13 residues. The chain's CDR3 is CASSLVSGGELFF. The CDR3 DNA is TGTGCCAGCAGCTTAGTATCCGGCGGGGAGCTGTTTTTT.

This clone was detected ten times or more. This sequence joins TRBV9 and TRBJ1-3; no clear D gene. Germline V gives CDR1 SGDLS, CDR2 YYNGEE. This CDR3 is 11 amino acids long. The V and J ends lost 3 bases and 5 bases respectively, with 3 bases between them. DNA of the CDR3: TGTGCCAGCAGCGACCGAAACACCATATATTTT. Residues: CASSDRNTIYF.

V usage is TRBV5-4 and J usage is TRBJ1-4, with D tentatively TRBD1 (5 bases). CDR3 length: 15 amino acids. From germline, CDR1 is SGHNT and CDR2 YYREEE (reference sequence). The V end was cut by 4 bases, the J end by 4 bases, with 14 bases between. The DNA of the CDR3 is TGTGCCAGCAGCCGAAGTACGGGACTTAATGAAAAACTGTTTTTT. Translation gives CASSRSTGLNEKLFF.

The V call is TRBV18, the J call TRBJ2-2; 12 positions match TRBD2. Germline V lookup: CDR1 KGHSH, CDR2 LQKENI. The CDR3 sequence is 18 residues long. Trimming cost V 1 base and J 0 bases; bases outside gene matches: 3. CDR3 sequence reads: CASSPQGLAGSNTGELFF. In DNA, the CDR3 is TGTGCCAGCTCACCACAAGGACTAGCGGGATCGAACACCGGGGAGCTGTTTTTT.